The T cell receptor (beta chain) described here comes from a study of blood T cell repertoires in COVID-19. At the level of the study: PBMCs, B-cell-depleted T cells, or T cells were the source of the cDNA or gDNA that made up the material.

Sequencing used immunoSEQ multiplex PCR; TCRdb keeps in-frame clones, though not all of them. The table shows some 300,000 clones, with nearly 90% occurring only once. V was clipped by 1 base and J by 5 bases, with 20 bases between them. CDR1 is LGHDT, CDR2 YNNKEL, per germline (reference sequence). CDR3 size: 17 residues. The clonotype comes from a woman aged 25 to 45 who had recovered from COVID-19. The sequenced sample was PBMCs or T cells enriched from blood (not recorded which). The gene calls are TRBV3-1 (or the pseudogene TRBV3-2) and TRBJ1-1; D may be TRBD1 (5 bases). The CDR3 spells CASSQAWGVGDQTEAFF. CDR3 sequence (DNA): TGTGCCAGCAGCCAAGCATGGGGGGTCGGGGATCAAACTGAAGCTTTCTTT.